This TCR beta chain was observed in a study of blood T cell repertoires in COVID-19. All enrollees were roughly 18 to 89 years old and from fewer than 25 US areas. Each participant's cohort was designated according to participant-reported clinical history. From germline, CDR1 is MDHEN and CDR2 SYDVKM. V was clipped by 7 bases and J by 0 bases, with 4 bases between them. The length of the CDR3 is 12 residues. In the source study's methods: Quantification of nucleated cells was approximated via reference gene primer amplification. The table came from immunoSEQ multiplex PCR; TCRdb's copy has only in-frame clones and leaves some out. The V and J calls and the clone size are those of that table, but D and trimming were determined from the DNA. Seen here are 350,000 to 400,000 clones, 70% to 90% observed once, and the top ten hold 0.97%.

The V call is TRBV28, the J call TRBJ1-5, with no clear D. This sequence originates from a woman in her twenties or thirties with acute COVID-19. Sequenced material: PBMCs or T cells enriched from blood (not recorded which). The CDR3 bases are TGTGCCAGCAAATATAGCAATCAGCCCCAGCATTTT. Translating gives CASKYSNQPQHF.